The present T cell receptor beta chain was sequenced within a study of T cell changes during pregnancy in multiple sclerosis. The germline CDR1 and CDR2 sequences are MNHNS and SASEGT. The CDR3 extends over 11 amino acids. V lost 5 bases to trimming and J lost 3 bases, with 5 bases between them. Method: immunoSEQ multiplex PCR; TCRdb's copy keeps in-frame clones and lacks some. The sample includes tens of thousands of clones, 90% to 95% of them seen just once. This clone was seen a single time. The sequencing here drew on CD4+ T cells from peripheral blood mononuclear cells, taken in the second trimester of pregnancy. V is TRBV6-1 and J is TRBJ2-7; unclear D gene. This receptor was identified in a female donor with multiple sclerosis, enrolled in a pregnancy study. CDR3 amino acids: CASSLLYEQYF. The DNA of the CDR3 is TGTGCCAGCAGTTTACTCTACGAGCAGTACTTC.